A single sample gave rise to the 27 T cell receptor beta chains below, sequenced in a study of early T cells in non-severe SARS-CoV-2 infection. TCRdb processed the 5' RACE reads anew with MiXCR; each CDR3 protein has one entry. The repertoire consists of 100,000 to 120,000 distinct CDR3 sequences, with around 10% occurring once and the leading ten covering 3.1%. Sequences were obtained from whole blood. Source of these receptors: an adult who was a healthcare worker with PCR-confirmed SARS-CoV-2 infection or an uninfected control (not recorded which).

This chain joins TRBV9 and TRBJ1-6, with D tentatively TRBD1 (6 bases). The germline V gene encodes CDR1 SGDLS and CDR2 YYNGEE. This CDR3 region has 16 residues. Trimming took 0 bases from V and 5 from J, leaving 12 bases between them. Here the CDR3 reads CASSVAQGPNNSPLHF. The CDR3 nucleotides read TGTGCCAGCAGCGTAGCTCAGGGGCCCAATAATTCACCCCTCCACTTT.

The V gene is TRBV5-1, the J gene TRBJ2-2; D remains unclear. The CDR3 totals 13 residues. Trimming removed 1 base from V and 6 bases from J, with 7 bases in between. CDR1 and CDR2 from the germline V gene are SGHRS and YFSETQ. This CDR3 is CASSLSLSGELFF. The CDR3, as DNA: TGCGCCAGCAGCTTGTCCCTCTCCGGGGAGCTGTTTTTT.

The chain joins TRBV29-1 to TRBJ1-4; the D is unclear. Trimming pared 4 bases from V and 0 bases from J, leaving 3 bases between. Germline assignment: CDR1 SQVTM and CDR2 ANQGSEA. The CDR3 runs 12 residues. CDR3 region: CSVGATNEKLFF. The CDR3 DNA reads as TGCAGCGTTGGAGCAACTAATGAAAAACTGTTTTTT.

This clonotype showed up just a few times. The chain recombines TRBV3-1 with TRBJ1-2; no definite D call. The CDR3 extends over 16 amino acids. The germline V gene has CDR1 LGHDT and CDR2 YNNKEL (reference sequence). V was shortened by 3 bases and J by 5 bases, with 19 bases between the two germline ends. The CDR3 coding sequence is TGTGCCAGCAGCCAGGTCCCCTCGGCGGCCGTGTATGGCTACACCTTC. Translating it yields CASSQVPSAAVYGYTF. The full variable domain, its missing parts supplied by reference TRBV3-1 and TRBJ1-2, is DTAVSQTPKYLVTQMGNDKSIKCEQNLGHDTMYWYKQDSKKFLKIMFSYNNKELIINETVPNRFSPKSPDKAHLNLHINSLELGDSAVYFCASSQVPSAAVYGYTFGSGTRLTVV.

This clonotype was recorded at least ten times. The chain recombines TRBV7-8 with TRBJ2-3, with 8 bases that match TRBD1. CDR1 is SGHVS, CDR2 FQNEAQ, per germline. J gave up 5 bases and V 7 bases, and 5 bases lay outside the gene matches. This CDR3 spans 13 amino acids. The CDR3 here is CASNDRGGDTQYF. The CDR3 DNA sequence: TGTGCCAGCAACGACAGGGGAGGAGATACGCAGTATTTT.

This clonotype was detected a few times. Written as DNA, the CDR3 is TGCGCCAGCAGCGGACTAGCGACCGACGAGCAGTACTTC. It specifies CASSGLATDEQYF. V is TRBV5-1 and J is TRBJ2-7, with TRBD2 matching 9 bases. The CDR3 runs 13 residues. J was trimmed by 5 bases and V by 4 bases; bases with no gene match: 4. Germline assignment: CDR1 SGHRS and CDR2 YFSETQ.

The J gene is TRBJ2-3, the V gene TRBV6-6; D remains ambiguous. Germline V gene data show CDR1 as MNHNY and CDR2 as SVGAGI (reference sequence). CDR3 length equals 13 residues. Trimming cost V 4 bases and J 2 bases, with 7 bases left between them. The CDR3 loop reads CASSSLVTDTQYF. The DNA for the CDR3 is TGTGCCAGCAGTTCTTTGGTCACAGATACGCAGTATTTT.

This clonotype was recorded at least ten times. This chain uses TRBV7-8 with TRBJ2-5; D is unresolved. Germline V lookup: CDR1 SGHVS, CDR2 FQNEAQ. V shed 5 bases and J shed 1 base, with 14 bases lying between them. This CDR3 region has 15 residues. In nucleotides, the CDR3 is TGTGCCAGCAGCCCGCGCTTTGTCCCCCAAGAGACCCAGTACTTC. Protein product: CASSPRFVPQETQYF.

Ten or more counts support this clonotype. The chain has TRBV7-9 and TRBJ2-2; maybe TRBD1 (6 bases). V shed 1 base and J shed 3 bases, with 9 bases lying between them. The germline gives CDR1 SEHNR, CDR2 FQNEAQ (reference sequence). This CDR3 has 15 amino acids. CDR3 in DNA: TGTGCCAGCAGCTTAGGGACAGCATACACCGGGGAGCTGTTTTTT. Its protein product is CASSLGTAYTGELFF.

This clonotype was counted a few times. CDR3 amino acids: CSATRGDNEQFF. CDR3 nucleotide sequence: TGCAGTGCTACACGCGGAGACAATGAGCAGTTCTTC. The chain carries TRBV20-1 and TRBJ2-1, with D unclear. CDR1 is DFQATT, CDR2 SNEGSKA, per germline (reference sequence). The V and J ends lost 4 bases and 5 bases respectively, with 9 bases between them. The CDR3 spans 12 residues.

The chain has TRBV6-2 or TRBV6-3 and TRBJ1-6; D is undetermined. With 10 bases removed from V and 12 bases from J, the gap between germline ends came to 19 bases. The CDR3 runs to 13 residues. The germline gives CDR1 MNHEY, CDR2 SVGEGT. The CDR3 nucleotides read TGTGCCAACTCGGCTAGCCCTTTGGGACCCCTCCACTTT. Translating it yields CANSASPLGPLHF.

This clonotype was picked up a small number of times. The chain couples TRBV20-1 to TRBJ2-7; no firm D call. This CDR3 is built from 10 residues. Germline-derived CDR1 and CDR2 are DFQATT and SNEGSKA (reference sequence). Trimming shortened V by 4 bases and J by 12 bases, and 13 bases separated the two germline ends. CDR3 region: CSAMLNRWYF. The CDR3 nucleotides read TGCAGTGCTATGTTGAACAGATGGTACTTC.

This clonotype came up many times. The chain is built from TRBV10-1 and TRBJ2-3, with 9 nucleotides matching TRBD1. The J segment lost 5 bases and the V segment lost 5 bases, leaving 11 bases of the junction unmatched. The CDR3 extends over 16 amino acids. The germline CDR1 and CDR2 sequences are WNHNN and SYGVQD (reference sequence). CDR3 nucleotide sequence: TGCGCCAGCAGTTTGGGACAGGGAAGATTCAGAGATACGCAGTATTTT. Protein product: CASSLGQGRFRDTQYF.

This clonotype was detected a few times. The chain links TRBV12-3 or TRBV12-4 to TRBJ1-1; a possible D gene is TRBD1 (6 bases). Deletions cut 3 bases from V and 2 bases from J, with 13 bases between. CDR3 length: 15 residues. For the CDR3, the DNA is TGTGCCAGCAGTTTTACAGGGAAAGGAAACACTGAAGCTTTCTTT. Translated, it gives CASSFTGKGNTEAFF.

The chain couples TRBV12-3 or TRBV12-4 to TRBJ2-1, with 8 bases aligning to TRBD1. Trimming took 1 base from V and 2 from J; bases not matched to a gene: 1. The CDR3 is 15 residues long. The CDR3: CASSLGTGTYNEQFF. The CDR3 nucleotides are TGTGCCAGCAGTTTAGGGACAGGGACCTACAATGAGCAGTTCTTC.

The chain recombines TRBV11-2 with TRBJ1-3, with D possibly matching TRBD1 (5 bases). Looked up from germline, CDR1 is SGHAT and CDR2 is FQNNGV. Trimming stripped 2 bases from V and 14 bases from J, with 13 bases between. The CDR3 loop spans 12 amino acids. CDR3 coding DNA: TGTGCCAGCAGCTTAATAGGGACCGCGGTATATTTT. Translated: CASSLIGTAVYF.

CDR3 residues: CSVESVNTEAFF. CDR3 sequence (DNA): TGCAGCGTTGAGTCTGTGAACACTGAAGCTTTCTTT. This chain uses TRBV29-1 with TRBJ1-1, with D unresolved. This CDR3 spans 12 amino acids. Germline V CDR1 and CDR2: SQVTM, ANQGSEA. Trimming shortened V by 3 bases and J by 0 bases, and 5 bases separated the two germline ends.

This clonotype was observed many times. This chain uses TRBV7-6 with TRBJ2-1, with 10 bases identical to TRBD2. V lost 5 bases and J lost 10; bases outside the gene matches: 11. The CDR3 is made up of 15 amino acids. Germline-derived CDR1 and CDR2 are SGHVS and FNYEAQ. The CDR3 bases are TGTGCCAGCAGCCTTGGCGGGCTAGCGGGAGTCGAGCAGTTCTTC. Its protein is CASSLGGLAGVEQFF.

This clonotype was detected many times. This rearrangement joins TRBV7-2 to TRBJ1-2, with TRBD1 matching over 8 bases. The germline CDR1 and CDR2 sequences are SGHTA and FQGNSA. This CDR3 is built from 19 residues. Unmatched junction bases numbered 22, after V lost 2 bases and J lost 8 bases. Written as DNA, the CDR3 is TGTGCCAGCAGCTTATCCTCGGGGACAGGTGGCCTTACTGGTACCGGCTACACCTTC. It codes for CASSLSSGTGGLTGTGYTF.

This chain joins TRBV18 and TRBJ1-5; D is perhaps TRBD1 (5 bases). V dropped 5 bases and J dropped 0 bases, with 8 bases sitting between them. The CDR3 is 14 residues long. Germline values: CDR1 KGHSH, CDR2 LQKENI. Written as DNA, the CDR3 is TGTGCCAGCTCAGAGGGGACTAGCAATCAGCCCCAGCATTTT. Its translation is CASSEGTSNQPQHF.

This clonotype occurred a few times. The chain has TRBV19 and TRBJ2-1; 7 bases are shared with TRBD2. This CDR3 has 16 amino acids. V shed 7 bases and J 2 bases; nucleotides not matched to a gene: 11. The germline gives CDR1 LNHDA, CDR2 SQIVND (reference sequence). The CDR3 here is CASNGGGTFAYNEQFF. The CDR3 DNA follows: TGTGCCAGTAACGGGGGAGGGACCTTCGCCTACAATGAGCAGTTCTTC.

The V and J genes are TRBV2 and TRBJ1-2; TRBD1 is a possible D gene (5 bases). The V gene's germline CDR1 is SNHLY and CDR2 FYNNEI. With 6 bases removed from V and 8 bases from J, the gap between germline ends came to 28 bases. The CDR3 is made up of 17 amino acids. The CDR3 coding sequence is TGTGCCAGCAGGGAATTCCTCCAGGGTCGGGACCGGGGGGGCTACACCTTC. Translating it yields CASREFLQGRDRGGYTF.

This clonotype was detected only a few times. The rearrangement joins TRBV20-1 to TRBJ1-3; unclear D gene. The CDR3 runs to 13 residues. The germline V gene has CDR1 DFQATT and CDR2 SNEGSKA (reference sequence). The V end lost 5 bases, the J end lost 6 bases, and 14 bases lay between the germline ends. For the CDR3, the DNA is TGCAGTGCTCCCTCGGAGGGTACAAACACCATATATTTT. It codes for CSAPSEGTNTIYF.

Of note for this clonotype: A much larger clone lies a single base off, so this may be a read error. The chain couples TRBV5-4 to TRBJ2-5; 8 bases align to TRBD2. The CDR3 has 16 residues. Germline CDR1 is SGHNT and CDR2 is YYREEE (reference sequence). CDR3 in amino acids: CDSSHPAGGVQETQYF. The CDR3 bases are TGTGACAGCAGTCATCCGGCGGGGGGCGTACAAGAGACCCAGTACTTC.

This clonotype came up many times. The chain carries TRBV20-1 and TRBJ1-2; D may be TRBD1 (6 bases). Germline values: CDR1 DFQATT, CDR2 SNEGSKA (reference sequence). Trimming removed 0 bases from V and 5 bases from J, with 19 bases in between. The CDR3 spans 16 residues. The CDR3 protein is CSARDPKDSPRYGYTF. The DNA of the CDR3 is TGCAGTGCTAGAGATCCCAAGGACAGTCCCAGATATGGCTACACCTTC.

The chain is built from TRBV12-3 or TRBV12-4 and TRBJ1-2; 10 nucleotides agree with TRBD1. The CDR3 loop spans 12 amino acids. After removal of 5 bases from V and 8 bases from J, the junction contained 2 bases not matched to a gene. Here the CDR3 DNA reads TGTGCCAGCAGTGGGACAGGGGTCGGCTACACCTTC. It is translated as CASSGTGVGYTF.

The chain recombines TRBV20-1 with TRBJ1-1, with 9 positions matching TRBD1. CDR3 length: 16 residues. From germline, CDR1 is DFQATT and CDR2 SNEGSKA (reference sequence). Unmatched junction bases numbered 8, after V lost 0 bases and J lost 3 bases. The chain's CDR3 is CSARDPYGDRDTEAFF. The CDR3 bases are TGCAGTGCTAGAGATCCATACGGGGACAGGGACACTGAAGCTTTCTTT.